This is a list of T cell receptor beta chains from one sample in a study of CD8 T cells in ankylosing spondylitis. TCRdb redid the calling of the 5' RACE reads with MiXCR, one entry per CDR3 protein. The data contain 300,000 to 350,000 distinct CDR3 sequences, around a tenth of them singletons. Sequenced: blood, either unsorted or a sorted T cell fraction (not recorded which). All receptors come from a female donor with ankylosing spondylitis or in good health (not recorded which). Both conserved end residues are part of each CDR3. A D gene is named only where the DNA matches it firmly. Rows give clone size only sometimes, using once, few, many, or a class for an expanded clone.

j_call d_call v_call clone_size cdr3_nt cdr3_aa
TRBJ2-2 . TRBV20-1 few TGCAGTGCTAGGGGTGACTGGAACACCGGGGAGCTGTTTTTT CSARGDWNTGELFF
TRBJ2-7 . TRBV10-3 . TGTGCCATCAGTGAGGGCCTTGGGGGCTACGAGCAGTACTTC CAISEGLGGYEQYF
TRBJ1-2 . TRBV28 many TGTGCCAGCACTAGCTATAACTATGGCTACACCTTC CASTSYNYGYTF
TRBJ2-4 . TRBV27 . TGTGCCTGTTTTGGCAACGTGCCAAAAAACATTCAGTACTTC CACFGNVPKNIQYF
TRBJ2-2 . TRBV25-1 . TGTGCCAGCAGGGAAGGGGGGGACGGGTTCACCGGGGAGCTGTTTTTT CASREGGDGFTGELFF
TRBJ2-7 TRBD1 TRBV27 few TGTGCCAGCAGAAGGGACAGGTTGGCCTACGAGCAGTACTTC CASRRDRLAYEQYF
TRBJ2-3 . TRBV6-6 . TGTGCCAGCATTTCCCGTGACACAGATACGCAGTATTTT CASISRDTDTQYF
TRBJ1-3 . TRBV5-1 many TGCGCCAGCAGCTTAGAGGACCCTGGGAACACCATATATTTT CASSLEDPGNTIYF
TRBJ2-3 . TRBV12-3/TRBV12-4 many TGTGCCAGCACCCCAGTAAAGGATACGCAGTATTTT CASTPVKDTQYF
TRBJ2-5 TRBD1 TRBV3-1 few TGTGCCAGCAGCCAAGGCCCCGGGACAGGGGTCCTCCAAGAGACCCAGTACTTC CASSQGPGTGVLQETQYF
TRBJ2-3 TRBD1 TRBV5-6 many TGTGCCAGCAGCTTGGGACAGGGGAGGTCAGATACGCAGTATTTT CASSLGQGRSDTQYF
TRBJ2-7 . TRBV7-8 . TGTGCCAGCAGCTTAGCGGGGTCCTCGGTGGACGAGCAGTACTTC CASSLAGSSVDEQYF
TRBJ1-5 . TRBV12-3/TRBV12-4 many TGTGCCAGCAGTTTAAGTTCGGGACAAGGTAATCAGCCCCAGCATTTT CASSLSSGQGNQPQHF
TRBJ2-3 TRBD2 TRBV7-9 few TGTGCCAGCAGCTACCCGACGAAAACCGGACTAGCGGAAAATCAAGGGGTGAGGTCAGATACGCAGTATTTT CASSYPTKTGLAENQGVRSDTQYF
TRBJ2-1 TRBD2 TRBV20-1 many TGCAGTGGGACTAGCGGGAGTAATGGCTACAATGAGCAGTTCTTC CSGTSGSNGYNEQFF
TRBJ2-5 . TRBV5-1 . TGCGCCAGCAGTAAGACCAGGGTCGCGGCAGAGACCCAGTACTTC CASSKTRVAAETQYF
TRBJ1-1 . TRBV5-1 many TGCGCCAGCAGCTTGGCCAATTCCGGGGGTACAACTGAAGCTTTCTTT CASSLANSGGTTEAFF
TRBJ2-1 TRBD1 TRBV9 few TGTGCCAGCAGCGTACCCAGAGGACAGGGTGGCGACAATGAGCAGTTCTTC CASSVPRGQGGDNEQFF
TRBJ1-1 . TRBV6-2/TRBV6-3 many TGTGCCAGCAGTTATGGGACCGGTTTTGTGAACACTGAAGCTTTCTTT CASSYGTGFVNTEAFF
TRBJ1-2 TRBD1 TRBV29-1 many TGCAGCGTTAAAACTTTACAGGGGCCTGGCTACACCTTC CSVKTLQGPGYTF
TRBJ1-1 . TRBV18 few TGTGCCAGCTCACTATCAATGGACAGAGAAGCTTTCTTT CASSLSMDREAFF